The 21 T cell receptor beta chains in this list originate from one sample, sequenced in a study of blood T cell repertoires in COVID-19. Sequencing used immunoSEQ multiplex PCR; TCRdb keeps in-frame clones, though not all of them. The sample lists 90,000 to 120,000 clones, approximately 90% occurring once. Input material: peripheral blood. These receptors all stem from a man in his 60s with acute or convalescent COVID-19.

This rearrangement joins TRBV19 to TRBJ1-2; 10 nucleotides line up with TRBD1. Per germline, CDR1 LNHDA and CDR2 SQIVND (reference sequence). V shed 4 bases and J 3 bases; nucleotides not matched to a gene: 5. The CDR3 spans 15 residues. The CDR3 coding sequence is TGTGCCAGTAGTACTCAGACAGGGGGCGACTATGGCTACACCTTC. Protein sequence: CASSTQTGGDYGYTF.

This chain joins TRBV7-8 and TRBJ2-1, with D hard to call. This CDR3 is 15 amino acids long. Germline V lookup: CDR1 SGHVS, CDR2 FQNEAQ. The V end lost 10 bases, the J end lost 7 bases, and 23 bases lay between the germline ends. Written as DNA, the CDR3 is TGTGCCACCTTAGAGATTTATTTGAAGCCGAATGAGCAGTTCTTC. Translated: CATLEIYLKPNEQFF.

This rearrangement joins TRBV14 to TRBJ2-1; 9 bases are a match to TRBD2. Germline trimming cut 3 bases from V and 6 bases from J; bases unmatched to any gene: 3. The CDR3 consists of 14 residues. Germline lookup yields CDR1 SGHDN and CDR2 FVKESK. CDR3 nucleotides: TGTGCCAGCAGCCATGCGGGAGGGTTCAATGAGCAGTTCTTC. Its protein product is CASSHAGGFNEQFF. Complete variable domain (other parts from reference TRBV14 and TRBJ2-1): EAGVTQFPSHSVIEKGQTVTLRCDPISGHDNLYWYRRVMGKEIKFLLHFVKESKQDESGMPNNRFLAERTGGTYSTLKVQPAELEDSGVYFCASSHAGGFNEQFFGPGTRLTVL.

The gene calls are TRBV19 and TRBJ2-7, with 10 bases that match TRBD1. This CDR3 is 15 amino acids long. Germline-derived CDR1 and CDR2 are LNHDA and SQIVND (reference sequence). Losses at the gene ends were 4 bases for V and 2 bases for J; bases not matched to a gene: 5. The DNA for the CDR3 is TGTGCCAGTAGTACCGGGACAGGGGATCCCTACGAGCAGTACTTC. It is translated as CASSTGTGDPYEQYF.

This clone turned up a few times. The chain joins TRBV25-1 to TRBJ2-5, with 7 bases that match TRBD1. Germline-derived CDR1 and CDR2 are MGHDK and SYGVNS. The CDR3 spans 16 residues. V was pared by 4 bases and J by 3 bases, with 11 bases of the junction left unmatched. The CDR3 nucleotides are TGTGCCAGCAGTGCCAACCCGACAGGGTCCAAAGAGACCCAGTACTTC. This translates into CASSANPTGSKETQYF.

This clone was recorded only once. The chain carries TRBV21-1 and TRBJ1-6; TRBD1, the table's D call, was not compared with the DNA. TRBV21-1 is described as a pseudogene. CDR3 length: 20 amino acids. The CDR3 nucleotides are TGTGCCAGCAGCAAATTTGGAAGGGACAGGGGAAAGTCCTATAATTCACCCCTCCACTTT. It codes for CASSKFGRDRGKSYNSPLHF.

The J gene is TRBJ2-5, the V gene TRBV5-4; tentative D call: TRBD2 (6 bases). The CDR3 contains 14 residues. The germline V and J ends were trimmed by 1 base and 5 bases, with 12 bases remaining between them. The V gene's germline CDR1 is SGHNT and CDR2 YYREEE (reference sequence). In DNA form, the CDR3 reads TGTGCCAGCAGCTTGTGGGACCGGGGGGAGACCCAGTACTTC. It codes for CASSLWDRGETQYF.

This chain uses TRBV6-5 with TRBJ1-6, with 11 bases that match TRBD1. V lost 5 bases, J lost 10 bases, and 7 bases stayed unmatched. Germline V gives CDR1 MNHEY, CDR2 SVGAGI. This CDR3 is 15 amino acids long. DNA for the CDR3: TGTGCCAGCAGTACGTCCGGGACAGGGGGATCACCCCTCCACTTT. Its translation is CASSTSGTGGSPLHF.

This rearrangement joins TRBV5-1 to TRBJ2-1, with 8 bases that match TRBD1. CDR1 and CDR2 (germline): SGHRS, YFSETQ. The CDR3 runs 15 residues. V lost 1 base and J lost 1; bases outside the gene matches: 1. Here the CDR3 DNA reads TGCGCCAGCAGCTTGACAGGGGGGTCCTACAATGAGCAGTTCTTC. Translation: CASSLTGGSYNEQFF.

The chain is built from TRBV19 and TRBJ1-5; 7 nucleotides match TRBD1. Germline V gene lookup returns CDR1 LNHDA and CDR2 SQIVND (reference sequence). The CDR3 runs to 15 residues. V shed 5 bases and J 7 bases; nucleotides not matched to a gene: 11. CDR3 sequence: CASSSSTGPGQPQHF. The CDR3 DNA sequence: TGTGCCAGTAGTTCCTCGACAGGGCCGGGACAGCCCCAGCATTTT.

V and J are TRBV29-1 and TRBJ2-1; 8 nucleotides agree with TRBD1. After removal of 5 bases from V and 4 bases from J, the junction contained 4 bases not matched to a gene. This CDR3 has 13 amino acids. Per the germline V gene, CDR1 is SQVTM and CDR2 is ANQGSEA. The chain's CDR3 is CSVRQGFYNEQFF. The CDR3 DNA reads as TGCAGCGTTCGACAGGGGTTTTACAATGAGCAGTTCTTC.

This sequence joins TRBV18 and TRBJ2-3; 12 nucleotides agree with TRBD2. The CDR3 contains 18 residues. Trimming removed 2 bases from V and 2 bases from J; junction bases left unmatched: 8. Germline CDR1 reads KGHSH; CDR2 reads LQKENI. DNA for the CDR3: TGTGCCAGCTCACCAGGCCTAGCGGGAGGGCCCAACACAGATACGCAGTATTTT. Its translation: CASSPGLAGGPNTDTQYF. Based on the CDR3 plus reference TRBV18 and TRBJ2-3, the full variable domain is NAGVMQNPRHLVRRRGQEARLRCSPMKGHSHVYWYRQLPEEGLKFMVYLQKENIIDESGMPKERFSAEFPKEGPSILRIQQVVRGDSAAYFCASSPGLAGGPNTDTQYFGPGTRLTVL.

This chain uses TRBV30 with TRBJ1-1; 7 nucleotides agree with TRBD1. The CDR3 runs 14 residues. Germline CDR1 reads GTSNPN; CDR2 reads SVGIG (reference sequence). V was pared by 3 bases and J by 6 bases, with 10 bases of the junction left unmatched. The DNA for the CDR3 is TGTGCCTGGAGGCTAACAGGGGAGAGCGCTGAAGCTTTCTTT. Translation gives CAWRLTGESAEAFF.

The table lists this clone with a count of one. The gene calls are TRBV12-3 or TRBV12-4 and TRBJ1-2; D unresolved. This CDR3 contains 12 residues. V lost 8 bases and J 4 bases, leaving 11 bases between the germline ends. The CDR3 loop reads CASGREFYGYTF. The CDR3, as DNA: TGTGCCAGCGGACGGGAGTTCTATGGCTACACCTTC.

V and J are TRBV27 and TRBJ2-7; 12 bases agree with TRBD2. The CDR3 contains 19 residues. Germline V lookup: CDR1 MNHEY, CDR2 SMNVEV (reference sequence). After removal of 3 bases from V and 3 bases from J, the junction contained 15 bases not matched to a gene. The CDR3 DNA reads TGTGCCAGCAGTTTTTTACTAGCGGGAGGCCCGGTCAAAGGCTACGAGCAGTACTTC. Translating it yields CASSFLLAGGPVKGYEQYF.

This chain uses TRBV24-1 with TRBJ1-2; D remains ambiguous. Between the trimmed V and J ends, which lost 2 bases and 2 bases, there was a span of 8 bases. CDR3 length equals 14 residues. The germline gives CDR1 KGHDR, CDR2 SFDVKD. The CDR3 DNA reads as TGTGCCACCAGTGATTCCGACACGAACTATGGCTACACCTTC. Protein product: CATSDSDTNYGYTF.

This chain connects TRBV4-2 to TRBJ1-1, with TRBD1 as a possible D gene (6 bases). Germline-derived CDR1 and CDR2 are LGHNA and YNFKEQ. V shed 4 bases and J shed 1 base, with 10 bases lying between them. CDR3 length: 14 residues. CDR3 DNA: TGTGCCAGCAGCCGATCGACAGGGAACACTGAAGCTTTCTTT. As protein: CASSRSTGNTEAFF.

This clone was seen a handful of times. The V call is TRBV4-2, the J call TRBJ1-6; 8 bases are a match to TRBD1. CDR3 size: 16 residues. Germline-derived CDR1 and CDR2 are LGHNA and YNFKEQ. J gave up 7 bases and V 0 bases, and 5 bases lay outside the gene matches. The chain's CDR3 is CASSQEGTGGNSPLHF. CDR3 nucleotides: TGTGCCAGCAGCCAAGAGGGGACAGGCGGGAATTCACCCCTCCACTTT.

The table lists this clone with a count of one. This rearrangement joins TRBV6-1 to TRBJ1-6, with 8 bases lining up with TRBD1. The CDR3 consists of 17 residues. Germline CDR1 reads MNHNS; CDR2 reads SASEGT. J was trimmed by 10 bases and V by 2 bases; bases with no gene match: 13. The CDR3 sequence: CASSEYTGGYPGSPLHF. CDR3 DNA sequence: TGTGCCAGCAGTGAATATACAGGGGGTTATCCCGGATCACCCCTCCACTTT.

This sequence joins TRBV11-3 and TRBJ2-1; 8 bases are a match to TRBD1. The CDR3 extends over 14 amino acids. The V gene end was trimmed by 7 bases and the J gene end by 3 bases; junction bases not matched to a gene: 5. CDR1 and CDR2 (germline): SGHNT, YENEEA. The CDR3 spells CASTTGTGYNEQFF. DNA for the CDR3: TGTGCCAGCACCACCGGGACAGGCTACAATGAGCAGTTCTTC.

The chain uses TRBV5-1 and TRBJ2-5, with D possibly TRBD1 on 5 matching bases. The CDR3 has 15 amino acids. Germline V CDR1 and CDR2: SGHRS, YFSETQ. Trimming removed 4 bases from V and 2 bases from J, with 15 bases in between. The chain's CDR3 is CASSPGRTPQETQYF. CDR3 sequence (DNA): TGCGCCAGCAGCCCCGGGCGGACACCACAAGAGACCCAGTACTTC.